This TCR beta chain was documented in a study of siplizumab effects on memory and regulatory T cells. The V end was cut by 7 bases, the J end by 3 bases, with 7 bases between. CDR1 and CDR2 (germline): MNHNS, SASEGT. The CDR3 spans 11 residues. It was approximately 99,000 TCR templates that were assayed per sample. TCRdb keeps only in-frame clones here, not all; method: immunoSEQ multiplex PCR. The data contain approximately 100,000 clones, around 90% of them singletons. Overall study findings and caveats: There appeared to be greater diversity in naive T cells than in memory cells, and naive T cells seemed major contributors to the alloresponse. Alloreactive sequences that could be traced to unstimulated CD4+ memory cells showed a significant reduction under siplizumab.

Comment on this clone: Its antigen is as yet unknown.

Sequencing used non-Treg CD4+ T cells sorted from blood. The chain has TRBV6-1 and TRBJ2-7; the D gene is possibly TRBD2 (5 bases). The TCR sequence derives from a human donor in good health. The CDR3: CASTAGYEQYF. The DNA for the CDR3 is TGTGCCAGCACGGCGGGCTACGAGCAGTACTTC.